The clone carrying this T cell receptor (beta chain) appeared a single time. Other DNA sequences in the sample encode the same CDR3. The protocol was immunoSEQ multiplex PCR, while the TCRdb copy is restricted to in-frame clones and leaves out a portion. The sample has 950,000 to 1,100,000 clones; 78% are singletons. These data come from a study of shared clonotypes between healthy human individuals. After removal of 3 bases from V and 3 bases from J, the junction contained 2 bases not matched to a gene. Per germline, CDR1 KGHSH and CDR2 LQKENI. This CDR3 region has 13 residues. Adult donors, all healthy and HIV-negative, had no recent acute infections or vaccinations.

This TCR derives from a man aged 18 to 29 in good health. Some clones in this sample may be carry-over from other donors' samples. Input material: memory CD4+ T cells from PBMCs. Indicated subset: CD45RA-negative fraction. This chain connects TRBV18 to TRBJ2-7; TRBD1 agrees at 7 bases. CDR3 DNA sequence: TGTGCCAGCTCACCGGGACAGAACTACGAGCAGTACTTC. Translated: CASSPGQNYEQYF.